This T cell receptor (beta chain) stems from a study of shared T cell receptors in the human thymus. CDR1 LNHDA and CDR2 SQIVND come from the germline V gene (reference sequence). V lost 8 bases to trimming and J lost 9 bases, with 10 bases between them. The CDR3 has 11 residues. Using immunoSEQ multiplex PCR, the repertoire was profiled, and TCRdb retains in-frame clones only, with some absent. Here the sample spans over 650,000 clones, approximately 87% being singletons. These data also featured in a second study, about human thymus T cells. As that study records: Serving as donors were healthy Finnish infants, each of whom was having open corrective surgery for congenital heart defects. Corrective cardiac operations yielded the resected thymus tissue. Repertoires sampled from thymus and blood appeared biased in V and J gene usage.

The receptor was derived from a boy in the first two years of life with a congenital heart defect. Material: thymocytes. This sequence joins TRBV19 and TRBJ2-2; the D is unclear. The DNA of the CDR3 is TGTGCCAGTGGAACTACTCGGGAGCTGTTTTTT. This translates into CASGTTRELFF. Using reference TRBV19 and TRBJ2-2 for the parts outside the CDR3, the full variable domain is DGGITQSPKYLFRKEGQNVTLSCEQNLNHDAMYWYRQDPGQGLRLIYYSQIVNDFQKGDIAEGYSVSREKKESFPLTVTSAQKNPTAFYLCASGTTRELFFGEGSRLTVL.